The entry below describes one T cell receptor beta chain. Recruits, aged about 18 to 95 years, lived in 25 or so US areas. The CDR3 has 15 amino acids. V lost 6 bases and J lost 6, with 19 bases in between. Germline V gives CDR1 LNHDA, CDR2 SQIVND (reference sequence). This table comes from immunoSEQ multiplex PCR, and its TCRdb copy is limited to in-frame clones, with some not included. This repertoire shows roughly 230,000 clones, more than 65% found once; its top ten account for approximately 3.6%. This sample is part of a study of blood T cell repertoires in COVID-19. Study summary: In each case, the material was cDNA or gDNA derived from T cells, B-cell-depleted T cells, or PBMCs.

The clonotype comes from a man aged 45 to 65 who had recovered from COVID-19. The sample comprised PBMCs or T cells enriched from blood (not recorded which). The V gene is TRBV19, the J gene TRBJ2-3, with TRBD2 as a possible D gene (6 bases). This CDR3 reads CASREAGLGTDTQYF. In DNA, the CDR3 is TGTGCCAGTAGGGAGGCGGGGCTAGGGACCGATACGCAGTATTTT. The variable domain in full, completed from reference TRBV19 and TRBJ2-3, reads DGGITQSPKYLFRKEGQNVTLSCEQNLNHDAMYWYRQDPGQGLRLIYYSQIVNDFQKGDIAEGYSVSREKKESFPLTVTSAQKNPTAFYLCASREAGLGTDTQYFGPGTRLTVL.